This entry concerns a single T cell receptor (beta chain). These data belong to a study of blood T cell repertoires in COVID-19. For the study at large: Nucleic acid was either cDNA or gDNA, and it came from T cells, B-cell-depleted T cells, or PBMCs.

Everyone who took part was roughly 18 to 89 years old, and they came from about two dozen US areas. Within 2 weeks of study entry, exposed participants had contacted a PCR-confirmed or clinician-diagnosed COVID-19 case. Measured with immunoSEQ multiplex PCR; TCRdb has only the in-frame clones, and not every one. The sample carries roughly 200,000 clones, roughly 90% recorded once. The sequencing input was PBMCs or T cells enriched from blood (not recorded which). The sequence came from a woman aged 30 to 39 who had been exposed to COVID-19.

The CDR3 DNA sequence: TGCGCCAGCAGTGTGACAGGGTCAGATACGCAGTATTTT. Translated, it gives CASSVTGSDTQYF. The chain recombines TRBV5-1 with TRBJ2-3; 7 bases fit TRBD1. The CDR3 has 13 amino acids. Per the germline V gene, CDR1 is SGHRS and CDR2 is YFSETQ. Germline trimming cut 5 bases from V and 4 bases from J; bases unmatched to any gene: 4.